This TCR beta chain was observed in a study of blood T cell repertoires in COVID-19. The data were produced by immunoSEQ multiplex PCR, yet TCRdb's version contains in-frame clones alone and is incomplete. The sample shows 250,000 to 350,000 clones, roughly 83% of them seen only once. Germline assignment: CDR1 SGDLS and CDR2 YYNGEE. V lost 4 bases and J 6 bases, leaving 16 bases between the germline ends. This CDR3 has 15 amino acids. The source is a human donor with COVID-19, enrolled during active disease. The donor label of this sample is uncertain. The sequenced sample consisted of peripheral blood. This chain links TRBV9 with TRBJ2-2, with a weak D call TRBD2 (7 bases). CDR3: CASSSPGGAPGELFF. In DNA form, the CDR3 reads TGTGCCAGCAGCTCCCCTGGGGGGGCGCCCGGGGAGCTGTTTTTT.